This record concerns one T cell receptor beta chain sequence. The antigen is not known. The record originates from a study of cytomegalovirus exposure and HLA in healthy donors. The study's findings and limits: When presence/absence was analysed, sequencing depth was taken to be roughly uniform across donors.

Primers included in the PCR were 60 Vbeta and 13 Jbeta primers. TCRdb's copy holds only in-frame clones and misses some; the assay was immunoSEQ multiplex PCR. Of 85,000 to 110,000 clones in the sample, around 65% were seen once. Trimming took 7 bases from V and 0 from J; bases not matched to a gene: 4. The CDR3 is 15 amino acids. Looked up from germline, CDR1 is MNHNS and CDR2 is SASEGT. The sequencing sample was made of PBMCs. The TCR originated in a woman between 50 and 59 years old in good health and CMV-seronegative. V and J are TRBV6-1 and TRBJ2-2; 8 positions match TRBD1. In DNA, the CDR3 is TGTGCCAGCACCAGGACAGGGCCGAACACCGGGGAGCTGTTTTTT. This sequence encodes CASTRTGPNTGELFF.